A selection of T cell receptor beta chains follows, all from one sample in a study of cytomegalovirus exposure and HLA in healthy donors. Method: immunoSEQ multiplex PCR; TCRdb's copy keeps in-frame clones and lacks some. The sample shows more than 200,000 clones, approximately 80% of them seen only once. Sequences were obtained from PBMCs. The receptors shown here come from a girl under 18 in good health and CMV-seronegative. Each CDR3 is given with its conserved first and last residue. The D gene is left open where the match is weak. The size field is filled for only some rows; it gives once, few, many or a size class.

V	J	D	size	DNA	CDR3
TRBV6-5	TRBJ2-7	TRBD2	few	TGTGCCAGCAGTATACGGGGGAGGGCCGGCGAGCAGTACTTC	CASSIRGRAGEQYF
TRBV7-2	TRBJ2-7	.	.	TGTGCCAGCAGCTTAGGGTCTTCGGGGAACTACGAGCAGTACTTC	CASSLGSSGNYEQYF
TRBV5-1	TRBJ1-1	TRBD1	.	TGCGCCAGCAGATTACAGGGGGTGAACACTGAAGCTTTCTTT	CASRLQGVNTEAFF
TRBV5-1	TRBJ2-7	.	.	TGCGCCAGCAGCTTGTTCGGAGTCGGGGACGAGCAGTACTTC	CASSLFGVGDEQYF
TRBV2	TRBJ2-4	.	.	TGTGCCAGCTTACACAACCCCACACTCGGAGCGAAAAACATTCAGTACTTC	CASLHNPTLGAKNIQYF
TRBV7-2	TRBJ2-3	.	.	TGTGCCAGCAGCCCCTCCAGGGTACGAGATACGCAGTATTTT	CASSPSRVRDTQYF
TRBV4-1	TRBJ2-7	.	.	TGCGCCAGCAGCCAAGGTTGGCCAGGTGCATCCTACGAGCAGTACTTC	CASSQGWPGASYEQYF
TRBV18	TRBJ1-2	.	.	TGTGCCAGCTCACGCACCGCAGGGGACGCTAACTATGGCTACACCTTC	CASSRTAGDANYGYTF
TRBV5-4	TRBJ1-6	.	few	TGTGCCAGCAGCCTTACGACGGGGGGAGTTTCACCCCTCCACTTT	CASSLTTGGVSPLHF
TRBV7-2	TRBJ2-7	TRBD2	.	TGTGCCAGCAGCCTTCTAGCGGGGGATGGGTCCTACGAGCAGTACTTC	CASSLLAGDGSYEQYF
TRBV27	TRBJ2-3	TRBD2	.	TGTGCCAGCAGTTCCGGGACTAGCTCTCCAACTCGACTCACAGATACGCAGTATTTT	CASSSGTSSPTRLTDTQYF
TRBV6-1	TRBJ1-2	.	.	TGTGCCACCTACAGGGATTATGTAGTTGGCTACACCTTC	CATYRDYVVGYTF
TRBV4-3	TRBJ2-7	.	.	TGCGCCAGCAGCCAAGATCGGTCCAGGGTTGATTACGAGCAGTACTTC	CASSQDRSRVDYEQYF
TRBV9	TRBJ2-7	TRBD1	.	TGTGCCAGCAGCCCGGGACAGGCCTACGAGCAGTACTTC	CASSPGQAYEQYF
TRBV7-6	TRBJ2-2	TRBD1	.	TGTGCCAGCACCCGAGGGGGCAGGTCCAATCTCGCAACCGGGGAGCTGTTTTTT	CASTRGGRSNLATGELFF
TRBV28	TRBJ1-5	.	.	TGTGCCAGCATCCTGGGGGGGCGGTTAGGACCCCAGCATTTT	CASILGGRLGPQHF
TRBV2	TRBJ1-5	TRBD1	.	TGTGCCAGCAGTGTGGGACAGGGGTATCAGCCCCAGCATTTT	CASSVGQGYQPQHF
TRBV27	TRBJ1-3	.	.	TGTGCCAGCAGTTTGGGCAGGGCTGGAAACACCATATATTTT	CASSLGRAGNTIYF
TRBV11-2	TRBJ1-1	.	.	TGTGCCAGCAGCTTTAAAACAGGGCGCGACACTGAAGCTTTCTTT	CASSFKTGRDTEAFF
TRBV2	TRBJ2-7	.	.	TGTGCCAGCCAAGCCTCCCGGGGCTCCTACGAGCAGTACTTC	CASQASRGSYEQYF
TRBV5-4	TRBJ1-2	TRBD1	.	TGTGCCAGCAGCTTCGGACAGGGAAGGGATGGCTACACCTTC	CASSFGQGRDGYTF
TRBV18	TRBJ1-1	TRBD1	.	TGTGCCAGCTCACCACCGATCGGCCAGGGGGTCTGGGCTGAAGCTTTCTTT	CASSPPIGQGVWAEAFF
TRBV4-2	TRBJ1-2	TRBD1	.	TGTGCCAGCAGCCAAGAACAGGGGTTTCGGTATGGCTACACCTTC	CASSQEQGFRYGYTF
TRBV5-8	TRBJ1-5	TRBD1	.	TGTGCCAGCAGCTTCGGGACAGTGTTTAATCAGCCCCAGCATTTT	CASSFGTVFNQPQHF
TRBV5-1	TRBJ2-7	TRBD1	.	TGCGCCAGCAGCGACAGAACCGGGACAGGGTTCTACGAGCAGTACTTC	CASSDRTGTGFYEQYF
TRBV28	TRBJ2-5	.	.	TGTGCCAGCAGGTTGGGGAGCACTCAGGAGACCCAGTACTTC	CASRLGSTQETQYF
TRBV2	TRBJ2-3	TRBD1	.	TGTGCCAGCAGCAAAGACCAACAGGGGGGTACGAGAGATACGCAGTATTTT	CASSKDQQGGTRDTQYF
TRBV20-1	TRBJ1-2	.	.	TGCAGTGCTAGAGATGGGGGCGGCTACACCTTC	CSARDGGGYTF